The T cell receptor beta chain described here comes from a study of T-cell reconstitution after alpha-beta-depleted transplantation in children. Researchers prepared the TCRbeta library using unique molecular identifiers, the study reports. TCRdb reprocessed the PCR reads via MiXCR and lists one record per CDR3 protein. This table has 200,000 to 250,000 distinct CDR3 sequences, 20% to 30% appearing once. This clonotype was found a few times. CDR3 length: 14 residues. Trimming took 3 bases from V and 3 from J, leaving 8 bases between them. The receptor comes from a female patient aged 2-9 years who had a stem cell transplant for congenital amegakaryocytic thrombocytopenia, so the T cells may come from the graft donor. This chain uses TRBV12-3 or TRBV12-4 with TRBJ2-2, with unresolved D. Sequences were derived from PBMCs, mostly from graft donor cells, sampled 360 days after TCRalphabeta/CD19-depleted stem cell transplant. CDR3 protein: CASSLLQYTGELFF. CDR3 nucleotides: TGTGCCAGCAGTTTGCTACAGTACACCGGGGAGCTGTTTTTT.